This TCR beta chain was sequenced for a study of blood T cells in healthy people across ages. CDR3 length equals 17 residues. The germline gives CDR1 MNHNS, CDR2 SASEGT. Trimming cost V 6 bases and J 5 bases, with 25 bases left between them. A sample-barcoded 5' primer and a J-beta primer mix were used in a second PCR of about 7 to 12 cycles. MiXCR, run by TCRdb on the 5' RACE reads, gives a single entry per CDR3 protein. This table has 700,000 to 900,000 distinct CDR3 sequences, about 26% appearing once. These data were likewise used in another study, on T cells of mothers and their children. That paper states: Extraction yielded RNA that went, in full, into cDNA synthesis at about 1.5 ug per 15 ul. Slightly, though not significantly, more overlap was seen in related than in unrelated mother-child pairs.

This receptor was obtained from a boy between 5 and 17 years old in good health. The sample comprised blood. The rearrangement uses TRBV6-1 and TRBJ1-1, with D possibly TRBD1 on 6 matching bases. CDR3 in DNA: TGTGCCAGCAGCCAACCGGGGGCAGGGAGGGTAAGGACTGAAGCTTTCTTT. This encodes CASSQPGAGRVRTEAFF.